This TCR beta chain was sequenced in a study of T cells in Graves' hyperthyroidism and ophthalmopathy. CDR1 and CDR2 (germline): SEHNR, FQNEAQ (reference sequence). V dropped 2 bases and J dropped 5 bases, with 13 bases sitting between them. The CDR3 loop spans 14 amino acids. This clonotype was recorded at least ten times. Amplification of TCR beta CDR3 regions used RNA as the template. The HTBI set primed first-round TCR CDR3 RT-PCR. TCRdb redid the calling of the multiplex PCR reads with MiXCR, one entry per CDR3 protein. The sample includes fewer than 700,000 distinct CDR3 sequences, about 16% of them seen just once.

This sequence originates from a woman aged 25 to 39 with Graves' hyperthyroidism. Material: blood. V is TRBV7-9 and J is TRBJ2-7, with D perhaps matching TRBD1 (6 bases). CDR3 sequence: CASSLFGQTNEQYF. The CDR3, as DNA: TGTGCCAGCAGCTTATTTGGACAGACGAACGAGCAGTACTTC. Full variable domain (outside the CDR3, taken from reference TRBV7-9 and TRBJ2-7): DTGVSQNPRHKITKRGQNVTFRCDPISEHNRLYWYRQTLGQGPEFLTYFQNEAQLEKSRLLSDRFSAERPKGSFSTLEIQRTEQGDSAMYLCASSLFGQTNEQYFGPGTRLTVT.